The source of this TCR beta chain is a study of blood T cell repertoires in COVID-19. Study-wide background: The United States, Italy and Spain supplied acute and convalescent COVID-19 samples.

The CDR3 spans 14 residues. V shed 5 bases and J shed 1 base, with 9 bases lying between them. Germline lookup yields CDR1 MNHEY and CDR2 SMNVEV (reference sequence). Here immunoSEQ multiplex PCR was the method, and the copy in TCRdb shows in-frame clones only, minus some. This sample has some 530,000 clones; about nine tenths occur once, and the top ten carry 6.5% to 8.5%. This clone was picked up one time. The specimen was PBMCs or T cells enriched from blood (not recorded which). This TCR came from a woman in her fifties or sixties who had recovered from COVID-19. The rearrangement joins TRBV27 to TRBJ1-5; TRBD1 is a possible D gene (5 bases). Here the CDR3 reads CASSMGRSNQPQHF. CDR3 nucleotides: TGTGCCAGCAGTATGGGGCGAAGCAATCAGCCCCAGCATTTT.